A single sample gave rise to the 7 T cell receptor beta chains below, sequenced in a study of T cell clonotyping in hematopoietic cell transplantation. TCRdb keeps only in-frame clones here, not all; method: immunoSEQ multiplex PCR. The table records roughly 5,000 clones, approximately 70% of them present only once. Source: PBMCs, taken 180 days after allogeneic stem cell transplant. The receptors were gathered from a male patient between 50 and 60 years old who had an allogeneic stem cell transplant from an unrelated donor, so the T cells may come from the graft donor. Some clones in this sample may be carry-over from other donors' samples.

This chain connects TRBV5-6 to TRBJ2-7; D ambiguous. This CDR3 comprises 15 residues. From germline, CDR1 is SGHDT and CDR2 YYEEEE. Between the trimmed V and J ends, which lost 4 bases and 6 bases, there was a span of 20 bases. CDR3 sequence: CASSPTTGELVEQYF. CDR3 DNA sequence: TGTGCCAGCAGCCCCACGACCGGAGAACTTGTCGAGCAGTACTTC.

This clone was counted between two and nine times. This rearrangement joins TRBV7-2 to TRBJ1-2, with D hard to call. The CDR3 has 12 residues. V lost 0 bases, J lost 5 bases, and 4 bases lay in between. Germline V gene lookup returns CDR1 SGHTA and CDR2 FQGNSA. As DNA, the CDR3 is TGTGCCAGCAGCTTAGCGACATATGGCTACACCTTC. Translated: CASSLATYGYTF.

This clone was seen a handful of times. The V gene is TRBV28, the J gene TRBJ2-6; the match to TRBD1 covers 10 bases. From germline, CDR1 is MDHEN and CDR2 SYDVKM. Trimming at V came to 5 bases and at J to 0 bases, leaving 7 bases not matched to a gene. This CDR3 comprises 18 residues. In DNA, the CDR3 is TGTGCCAGCAGTCCAAGACAGGGGGCCATCTCTGGGGCCAACGTCCTGACTTTC. Translated: CASSPRQGAISGANVLTF.

By share of the sample, this clone is medium-sized. The V gene is TRBV10-3, the J gene TRBJ1-5, with 10 positions matching TRBD1. CDR1 is ENHRY and CDR2 is SYGVKD in the germline V gene. This CDR3 spans 15 amino acids. J lost 0 bases, V lost 10 bases, and 6 bases had no gene match. The CDR3 sequence: CATGTGDYSNQPQHF. As DNA, the CDR3 is TGTGCCACCGGGACAGGGGATTATAGCAATCAGCCCCAGCATTTT.

This clone appeared a few times. The rearrangement joins TRBV25-1 to TRBJ2-7; 8 bases align to TRBD1. The CDR3 length is 15 residues. The V segment lost 4 bases and the J segment 5 bases; nucleotides outside the gene matches: 10. Germline loops: CDR1 MGHDK, CDR2 SYGVNS. The CDR3 here is CASSAIAGGVDEQYF. CDR3 coding DNA: TGTGCCAGCAGTGCAATAGCAGGGGGCGTCGACGAGCAGTACTTC.

A single count supports this clone. The chain combines TRBV7-8 with TRBJ2-7; TRBD1 is a possible D gene (5 bases). The CDR3 totals 12 residues. V lost 10 bases and J lost 5, with 15 bases in between. The V gene's germline CDR1 is SGHVS and CDR2 FQNEAQ. The CDR3 spells CATKRGGHEQYF. In nucleotides, the CDR3 is TGTGCCACCAAAAGGGGTGGTCACGAGCAGTACTTC.

CDR3: CATRLKGQGYQPQHF. The CDR3 region has the DNA TGTGCCACCAGATTAAAGGGACAGGGATATCAGCCCCAGCATTTT. The chain links TRBV15 to TRBJ1-5, with 9 bases lining up with TRBD1. The V and J ends lost 6 bases and 5 bases, in that order; junction bases with no gene match: 8. CDR3 length: 15 amino acids. In germline, CDR1 is LNHNV, CDR2 YYDKDF (reference sequence).